The 30 T cell receptor beta chains listed next were all sequenced from one sample in a study of post-analysis software for immune sequencing data. The TCR beta cDNA libraries contained unique molecular identifiers. TCRdb fed the PCR reads into MiXCR, producing one record per CDR3 protein. This table has about 560,000 distinct CDR3 sequences, 44% appearing once. Overall study results and limits: TRBV segments more frequent in patients than in controls numbered five and included TRBV5-6, TRBV5-1 and TRBV20-1.

Antigens for these TCRs are unknown. Material: blood. The source of these receptors is a girl aged 10 to 17 with multiple sclerosis.

V usage is TRBV3-1 and J usage is TRBJ2-5, with a weak D call TRBD2 (5 bases). CDR1 and CDR2 from the germline V gene are LGHDT and YNNKEL (reference sequence). V was pared by 8 bases and J by 11 bases, with 21 bases between. The CDR3 extends over 13 amino acids. CDR3 residues: CASGRAGRDEQYF. CDR3 sequence (DNA): TGTGCCAGCGGGCGGGCCGGGCGCGATGAGCAGTACTTC.

The chain joins TRBV10-3 to TRBJ1-2; the D gene is possibly TRBD1 (5 bases). The V and J ends lost 3 bases and 8 bases respectively, with 19 bases between them. The germline V gene encodes CDR1 ENHRY and CDR2 SYGVKD. The CDR3 is made up of 15 amino acids. CDR3 in DNA: TGTGCCATCAGTGACCCGATCCGCGACGCAGGGGGCTACACCTTC. The encoded protein is CAISDPIRDAGGYTF.

The J gene is TRBJ1-2, the V gene TRBV5-1, with D unresolved. The V and J ends lost 3 bases and 5 bases respectively, with 8 bases between them. The germline gives CDR1 SGHRS, CDR2 YFSETQ. The CDR3 is 12 residues long. Here the CDR3 reads CASSSDQYGYTF. The CDR3 DNA is TGCGCCAGCAGCTCAGACCAATATGGCTACACCTTC.

This clonotype appeared a single time. The rearrangement links TRBV6-5 to TRBJ2-1; D is perhaps TRBD2 (7 bases). Germline CDR1 MNHEY, CDR2 SVGAGI. Trimming pared 0 bases from V and 8 bases from J, leaving 26 bases between. The CDR3 runs to 19 residues. DNA for the CDR3: TGTGCCAGCAGTTACTCGCGGGGGCAGGAGTCGGTTCAATGGTATGAGCAGTTCTTC. Residues: CASSYSRGQESVQWYEQFF.

Concerning this clonotype: One end of the junction varies from germline; a read error may be responsible. The V gene is TRBV29-1, the J gene TRBJ1-2; D possibly corresponds to TRBD1 (6 bases). This CDR3 is built from 13 residues. CDR1 is SQVTM, CDR2 ANQGSEA, per germline. The CDR3 DNA reads as TGCAGCGTTGAGCCGGACAGTAACTATGGCCACACCTTC. Protein: CSVEPDSNYGHTF.

This clonotype was observed a few times. V and J are TRBV5-1 and TRBJ2-4; 9 bases are a match to TRBD1. J lost 13 bases, V lost 0 bases, and 11 bases had no gene match. The CDR3 has 15 amino acids. Germline V gives CDR1 SGHRS, CDR2 YFSETQ. CDR3 nucleotide sequence: TGCGCCAGCAGCTTGGGGGGGGGACAGGGCAATGAGCAGTACTTC. Protein product: CASSLGGGQGNEQYF.

The rearrangement joins TRBV6-6 to TRBJ2-3; D could derive from TRBD1 or TRBD2 (6 bases each). The CDR3 runs 16 residues. V was shortened by 5 bases and J by 1 base, with 16 bases between the two germline ends. Germline CDR1 MNHNY, CDR2 SVGAGI (reference sequence). CDR3 loop: CASSPEGGAGTDTQYF. In DNA form, the CDR3 reads TGTGCCAGCAGTCCCGAGGGGGGAGCGGGCACAGATACGCAGTATTTT.

A word on this clonotype: At one of its ends the junction is not consistent with the germline gene, which may arise from a read error. J is TRBJ2-1 and V is TRBV24-1; D uncertain. Germline CDR1 and CDR2: KGHDR and SFDVKD. This CDR3 contains 14 residues. CDR3 loop: CATSNERAYDEQFF. CDR3 nucleotides: TGTGCCACCAGTAACGAGCGAGCCTACGATGAGCAGTTCTTC.

For this clonotype: No conserved phenylalanine or tryptophan is present at the end of the CDR3, so a read error is the likely explanation. The CDR3 DNA reads TGCGCCAGCAACCCGCGCGGGGGCGAGCAGTACTGC. Its protein product is CASNPRGGEQYC. The chain employs TRBV5-1 and TRBJ2-7; 7 bases line up with TRBD2. CDR3 length equals 12 residues. The germline gives CDR1 SGHRS, CDR2 YFSETQ. The V and J ends lost 6 bases and 6 bases, in that order; junction bases with no gene match: 6.

This clonotype was counted a few times. The gene calls are TRBV6-5 and TRBJ2-7; D remains unclear. Per the germline V gene, CDR1 is MNHEY and CDR2 is SVGAGI. The CDR3 totals 15 residues. Deletions cut 9 bases from V and 3 bases from J, with 21 bases between. The CDR3 nucleotides are TGTGCCAGTTCCCCAAGGACGGCTGAAAACTACGAGCAGTACTTC. Its protein is CASSPRTAENYEQYF.

This clonotype was observed a handful of times. J is TRBJ2-5 and V is TRBV3-1, with 9 bases that match TRBD2. V shed 6 bases, J shed 5 bases, and the junction held 4 bases outside the gene matches. Looked up from germline, CDR1 is LGHDT and CDR2 is YNNKEL (reference sequence). There are 13 residues in the CDR3. The CDR3 protein is CASSQREVETQYF. In nucleotides, the CDR3 is TGTGCCAGCAGTCAGCGGGAGGTGGAGACCCAGTACTTC.

The V gene is TRBV5-1, the J gene TRBJ1-1; 11 bases are shared with TRBD1. There are 15 residues in the CDR3. CDR1 is SGHRS and CDR2 is YFSETQ in the germline V gene. Trimming at V came to 4 bases and at J to 5 bases, leaving 7 bases not matched to a gene. In DNA, the CDR3 is TGCGCCAGCAGCACCGGACAGGGGGCTGGAACTGAAGCTTTCTTT. Residues: CASSTGQGAGTEAFF. Based on the CDR3 plus reference TRBV5-1 and TRBJ1-1, the full variable domain is KAGVTQTPRYLIKTRGQQVTLSCSPISGHRSVSWYQQTPGQGLQFLFEYFSETQRNKGNFPGRFSGRQFSNSRSEMNVSTLELGDSALYLCASSTGQGAGTEAFFGQGTRLTVV.

The chain uses TRBV11-2 and TRBJ2-6; D is unclear. Deletions cut 4 bases from V and 0 bases from J, with 10 bases between. Germline-derived CDR1 and CDR2 are SGHAT and FQNNGV. The CDR3 contains 16 residues. The CDR3 DNA follows: TGTGCCAGCAGCTCCCCCGGATTCTCTGGGGCCAACGTCCTGACTTTC. Its translation: CASSSPGFSGANVLTF.

The chain has TRBV12-3 or TRBV12-4 and TRBJ2-7, with 7 bases matching TRBD1. V lost 3 bases and J lost 4; bases outside the gene matches: 9. This CDR3 has 15 amino acids. In DNA, the CDR3 is TGTGCCAGCAGTTTGATGACAGGGAGCCTGTACGAGCAGTACTTC. Protein sequence: CASSLMTGSLYEQYF.

A few counts support this clonotype. V gene TRBV12-3 or TRBV12-4 combines with J gene TRBJ2-7; D unclear. This CDR3 is 14 amino acids long. V shed 4 bases and J shed 3 bases, with 13 bases lying between them. For the CDR3, the DNA is TGTGCCAGCAGTTCGGCGGACGGTAACTACGAGCAGTACTTC. Translated, it gives CASSSADGNYEQYF.

This clonotype was detected many times. The rearrangement joins TRBV12-3 or TRBV12-4 to TRBJ2-3, with D uncertain. There are 12 residues in the CDR3. V was trimmed by 3 bases and J by 5 bases, leaving 6 bases between them. The CDR3: CASSFYKDTQYF. The CDR3 DNA follows: TGTGCCAGCAGTTTTTATAAAGATACGCAGTATTTT.

The chain combines TRBV6-5 with TRBJ2-3, with a tentative D call TRBD2 (6 bases). Germline loops: CDR1 MNHEY, CDR2 SVGAGI. V dropped 6 bases and J dropped 2 bases, with 15 bases sitting between them. The CDR3 runs 15 residues. CDR3 coding DNA: TGTGCCAGCAGGACGGCGGGACTGATCACAGATACGCAGTATTTT. This gives the protein CASRTAGLITDTQYF.

V is TRBV11-2 and J is TRBJ2-1; 9 bases align to TRBD2. The CDR3 sequence is 21 residues long. With 4 bases clipped from V and 0 bases from J, the junction kept 19 bases outside the gene matches. Germline lookup yields CDR1 SGHAT and CDR2 FQNNGV. Here the CDR3 reads CASSSPGQTNKAGGSYNEQFF. As DNA, the CDR3 is TGTGCCAGCAGCTCCCCCGGACAGACCAATAAAGCGGGGGGCTCCTACAATGAGCAGTTCTTC.

The chain joins TRBV20-1 to TRBJ2-7, with D possibly being TRBD2 (6 bases). V dropped 5 bases and J dropped 1 base, with 12 bases sitting between them. The CDR3 runs to 13 residues. Germline loops: CDR1 DFQATT, CDR2 SNEGSKA (reference sequence). In nucleotides, the CDR3 is TGCAGTGCTTCCGGGAGAAGTTCCTACGAGCAGTACTTC. Amino acid sequence: CSASGRSSYEQYF.

This chain links TRBV30 with TRBJ1-2; D is unresolved. There are 10 residues in the CDR3. V lost 6 bases and J 5 bases, leaving 7 bases between the germline ends. CDR1 and CDR2 from the germline V gene are GTSNPN and SVGIG (reference sequence). DNA for the CDR3: TGTGCCTGTGCAGAATATGGCTACACCTTC. Residues: CACAEYGYTF.

This clonotype showed up just a few times. J is TRBJ1-1 and V is TRBV6-2 or TRBV6-3, with D hard to call. The germline gives CDR1 MNHEY, CDR2 SVGEGT. Trimming removed 2 bases from V and 1 base from J, with 8 bases in between. The CDR3 runs 14 residues. The CDR3 sequence is CASSYGVENTEAFF. The CDR3 DNA follows: TGTGCCAGCAGTTACGGGGTAGAGAACACTGAAGCTTTCTTT.

The chain joins TRBV6-5 to TRBJ2-2, with D maybe TRBD1 (6 bases). The germline gives CDR1 MNHEY, CDR2 SVGAGI. The V and J ends lost 7 bases and 1 base respectively, with 7 bases between them. The length of the CDR3 is 13 residues. The CDR3 loop reads CASTGVNTGELFF. CDR3 coding DNA: TGTGCCAGCACAGGGGTGAACACCGGGGAGCTGTTTTTT.

V gene TRBV7-2 combines with J gene TRBJ1-2; D is unresolved. Trimming cost V 4 bases and J 0 bases, with 12 bases left between them. The CDR3 loop spans 15 amino acids. Germline values: CDR1 SGHTA, CDR2 FQGNSA. The CDR3 DNA is TGTGCCAGCAGCTCCCCCGACACCTCTAACTATGGCTACACCTTC. Residues: CASSSPDTSNYGYTF.

This chain joins TRBV7-2 and TRBJ2-7; weak D call: TRBD2 (6 bases). Per the germline V gene, CDR1 is SGHTA and CDR2 is FQGNSA. This CDR3 has 16 residues. Trimming shortened V by 2 bases and J by 4 bases, and 18 bases separated the two germline ends. The CDR3 is CASSLKMGRGLYEQYF. CDR3 sequence (DNA): TGTGCCAGCAGCTTAAAAATGGGGCGGGGCTTATACGAGCAGTACTTC.

This chain uses TRBV29-1 with TRBJ2-4; possible D gene TRBD1, 6 bases. The end of the DNA is better explained by TRBJ2-7, so the J call may be wrong. Germline-derived CDR1 and CDR2 are SQVTM and ANQGSEA. The CDR3 totals 14 residues. CDR3 nucleotides: TGCAGCGTGCAACTAGGGACAACGATCAACGAGCAGTACTTC. This sequence encodes CSVQLGTTINEQYF.

This clonotype was counted a single time. This chain uses TRBV19 with TRBJ1-5, with 7 bases aligning to TRBD1. CDR1 is LNHDA and CDR2 is SQIVND in the germline V gene (reference sequence). There are 16 residues in the CDR3. Trimming took 5 bases from V and 5 from J; bases not matched to a gene: 12. The CDR3 DNA reads as TGTGCCAGTAGTGTCAAAGACAGGGTCTATCATCAGCCCCAGCATTTT. This translates into CASSVKDRVYHQPQHF.

This clonotype was counted only a few times. This chain joins TRBV20-1 and TRBJ2-1; 8 positions agree with TRBD2. The J segment lost 3 bases and the V segment lost 2 bases, leaving 15 bases of the junction unmatched. The CDR3 is 18 amino acids. Germline lookup yields CDR1 DFQATT and CDR2 SNEGSKA (reference sequence). The CDR3 nucleotides read TGCAGTGCTAGATTGGAGGCGGGAGGTCTCACCTTCTACAATGAGCAGTTCTTC. This translates into CSARLEAGGLTFYNEQFF.

The chain is built from TRBV12-3 or TRBV12-4 and TRBJ2-3; 7 bases align to TRBD1. The CDR3 covers 15 residues. J gave up 5 bases and V 7 bases, and 12 bases lay outside the gene matches. CDR3 sequence (DNA): TGTGCCAGCACTCGTAGTAGGGGGCGATTAGATACGCAGTATTTT. It codes for CASTRSRGRLDTQYF.

The chain has TRBV12-3 or TRBV12-4 and TRBJ2-7, with TRBD2 matching over 7 bases. With V trimmed by 3 bases and J by 0 bases, 5 bases remained unmatched. The CDR3 totals 15 residues. The CDR3 DNA is TGTGCCAGCAGTTTTGGTCGGGAGGCCTCCTACGAGCAGTACTTC. Its protein product is CASSFGREASYEQYF.

This clonotype was observed a few times. The CDR3 reads CSARAVRGGLSLYEQYF. The CDR3, as DNA: TGCAGTGCCCGAGCAGTAAGGGGAGGACTGTCCCTCTACGAGCAGTACTTC. The chain recombines TRBV20-1 with TRBJ2-7, with D possibly TRBD2 on 6 matching bases. The CDR3 runs to 17 residues. The V and J ends lost 6 bases and 3 bases respectively, with 27 bases between them. Germline V gene data show CDR1 as DFQATT and CDR2 as SNEGSKA (reference sequence).